This TCR beta chain was captured in a study of shared clonotypes between healthy human individuals (TCRdb year 2020). Describing the broader study: A few men and a couple of women, aged 18 to 49 years, made up the cohort. Between about 0.8 and 9 billion PBMCs per donor were obtained by leukapheresis. The study deeply sequenced blood TCR repertoires of five healthy adults to estimate repertoire size and the extent of clonotype sharing between individuals. To increase sequencing depth and limit assay-specific biases, different laboratories used diverse techniques to prepare libraries and sequence TCR repertoires. Per donor, three plates each were used for CD4 naive and CD4 memory, two for CD8 naive, and one for CD8 memory. Broader findings and caveats from the paper: Even with the large sequencing depth, rarefaction of the sorted-subset datasets indicated that sequencing was incomplete. Because the study included only a small number of donors, the genetic and exposure-history diversity represented was limited. Based on pairwise subsampling, the degree of clonotype sharing among donors was expected to be affected by sequencing depth. Roughly 5.2% of naive CD4, 3% to 4% of naive CD8, roughly 2.4% of memory CD4, and 0.4% of memory CD8 clonotypes were shared across four donors. Compared with non-shared clonotypes, clonotypes shared by all four sorted-subset donors had higher generation probabilities. Only blood was sampled, and tissue TCR repertoires likely differ from those in blood. Naive subsets generally had larger estimated clonotype richness than memory subsets did.

Donors were healthy HIV-negative adults with no recently reported acute infections or vaccinations. Every donor was a Caucasian adult living in Nashville, Tennessee, USA. CD4+ T cells were enriched through magnetic negative selection, after which naive cells were positively selected on CD45RA and the remaining negative fraction served as the memory subset. Blood was obtained by leukapheresis, after which PBMCs were separated by Ficoll-Histopaque density gradient centrifugation and cryopreserved in liquid nitrogen vapor phase. Purity and quantity of every magnetically sorted T cell population were checked by analytical flow cytometry. Genomic DNA was isolated from each sorted fraction and quantified by UV absorbance on a Nanodrop 2000c. Using the deep immunoSEQ assay, multiplex PCR amplified TCR CDR3 regions from genomic DNA. Genomic DNA extracted from each cell subset was distributed evenly over all wells of several immunoSEQ 96-well plates, and each plate served as one replicate. For sorted subsets, about 200 ng genomic DNA, equal to tens of thousands of T cell genomes, was loaded into each replicate PCR. Purified libraries were measured with a Qubit 3.0 fluorometer, size-checked on a Bioanalyzer 2100, and measured again with the KAPA Library Quantification kit. Every immunoSEQ 96-well plate was sequenced on a separate single-read 150-cycle Illumina NextSeq 550 flow cell. Turning to the authors' computational methods: Because the immunoSEQ output held only junctional sequences and lacked quality scores, the filtering could not match the filtering applied to full-length reads. To assign V/J genes and CDR3, sequences were annotated using PyIR, a Python wrapper for IgBLAST v1.9, with IMGT germline references. Reads were removed for weak V/J assignments (E-value above 1e-6), missing CDR3, stop codons, out-of-frame junctions, or ambiguous translated residues. V3J clonotypes were defined by identical inferred V gene, J gene, and CDR3 amino acid sequence. The percentage overlap between two repertoires was calculated by dividing the number of shared unique clonotypes by the size of the smaller repertoire. Three approaches were used to assess repertoire richness: RTK rarefaction, the Chao1 estimator, and Recon v2.1 estimates of unobserved clonotypes. OLGA was used to compute generation probabilities for all TCRbeta clonotypes that the gDNA method yielded from a few donors. TCRdb limited this immuneACCESS table to in-frame rearrangements with V and J called. A share of clones is missing; checked studies link under half to unresolved V genes, and the rest is unexplained. From that table come the V and J calls and clone size; the DNA was used to work out D and trimming. The table for this sample lists 2 million to 2.5 million clones; approximately 95% of them were counted only once. More than 0.1% of the sample goes to the ten largest clones.

This clone has just one count. It has no known antigen specificity. Per-nucleotide qualities are absent, and no much larger clonotype sits a single base away. The junction shows trimming of 1 base on V and 7 bases on J, plus 14 bases between the germline ends. The CDR3 runs 14 amino acids, cysteine and phenylalanine included. This entry keeps only the CDR3 DNA: 42 bases, framed from base 1. The germline V gene (reference sequence) yields LNHNV for CDR1 and YYDKDF for CDR2. The receptor chain draws on TRBV15 and TRBJ2-7, with the D gene call left open. This clonotype originated in a man aged 18-30 years in good health. The sample taken for sequencing was naive CD4+ T cells sorted from blood. The cell subset or site label on this specimen signifies: CD45RA+ positively selected. The DNA sequence follows: TGTGCCACCAGCAGAGTCCCCGGCCCGTTTGAGCAGTACTTC. This gives the protein CATSRVPGPFEQYF.